The 3 T cell receptor beta chains below were found in one sample sequenced in a study of spatial heterogeneity in lung cancer. TCRdb independently ran MiXCR on the 5' RACE reads; one entry per CDR3 protein. The data contain several hundred distinct CDR3 sequences, about 35% of them singletons. Documented time point: sample taken at primary tumor resection. The input for sequencing was normal lung tissue next to the tumor, taken at surgery. The receptors shown here come from a male donor with early-stage non-small cell lung cancer.

Concerning this clonotype itself: Since it is a stray read in a library aimed at alpha chains, this beta chain has a size that is not meaningful. CDR3 loop: CSVVRGSTQETQYF. The DNA for the CDR3 is TGCAGCGTTGTTCGGGGATCAACACAAGAGACCCAGTACTTC. The chain links TRBV29-1 to TRBJ2-5; TRBD2 is a possible D gene (5 bases). This CDR3 has 14 amino acids. V lost 4 bases, J lost 2 bases, and 14 bases lay in between. Germline V gives CDR1 SQVTM, CDR2 ANQGSEA.

Only one count was recorded for this clonotype. A read error may account for a junction end that differs from germline. Little can be read into the size of this beta chain, an off-target read in a library designed for alpha chains. The rearrangement joins TRBV19 to TRBJ2-7; D is perhaps TRBD2 (6 bases). This CDR3 is built from 13 residues. Germline values: CDR1 LNHDA, CDR2 SQIVND (reference sequence). The CDR3 DNA reads TGTGCCAGTAGTAAACTACAGGACTACGGGCAGTACTTC. Protein: CASSKLQDYGQYF.

This clonotype rates as large. This beta chain was picked up by a library intended for alpha chains and is off target, so its count carries little meaning. The CDR3, as DNA: TGCGCCAGCAGCCAAGGGTGGTCCCTTTCCACAGATACGCAGTATTTT. Translated, it gives CASSQGWSLSTDTQYF. The V gene is TRBV4-1, the J gene TRBJ2-3; D uncertain. This CDR3 region has 16 residues. Germline assignment: CDR1 MGHRA and CDR2 YSYEKL. V shed 1 base and J shed 2 bases, with 13 bases lying between them.